The 19 T cell receptor beta chains presented below share a single source sample, sequenced in a study of breast tumors, draining lymph nodes, adjacent tissues. Samples came from axillary lymph nodes draining the breast cancer. TCRdb re-analysed the multiplex PCR reads in MiXCR, keeping a single row per CDR3 protein. Counted here are some 230,000 distinct CDR3 sequences, less than 45% occurring once; the ten biggest clones make up about 3.3%. The source material was axillary lymph node tissue. The receptors stem from a female donor with breast cancer. Some clones in this sample may be carry-over from other donors' samples.

This clonotype was seen a few times. The chain couples TRBV3-2 to TRBJ2-3; the table names TRBD2, a call not compared with the DNA. TRBV3-2 is an annotated pseudogene. This CDR3 region has 19 residues. The CDR3 DNA follows: TGTGCCAGCAGCCCCCCGGGACTAGCGACGGATTCTAGCACAGATACGCAGTATTTT. The encoded protein is CASSPPGLATDSSTDTQYF.

In its sample, this clonotype was seen a few times. The chain joins TRBV6-5 to TRBJ1-6, with 9 bases fitting TRBD1. V lost 6 bases, J lost 0 bases, and 6 bases stayed unmatched. The CDR3 has 17 amino acids. From germline, CDR1 is MNHEY and CDR2 SVGAGI. For the CDR3, the DNA is TGTGCCAGCAGCCTTTCGACAGGGGGCTCCTATAATTCACCCCTCCACTTT. Translating gives CASSLSTGGSYNSPLHF.

This clonotype was recorded at least ten times. The chain recombines TRBV9 with TRBJ2-2; D is ambiguous. V lost 0 bases to trimming and J lost 3 bases, with 15 bases between them. This CDR3 spans 17 amino acids. Germline V gene data show CDR1 as SGDLS and CDR2 as YYNGEE. Here the CDR3 DNA reads TGTGCCAGCAGCGTAGAGGCCACTCCCAGAGACACCGGGGAGCTGTTTTTT. Its translation is CASSVEATPRDTGELFF.

This sequence joins TRBV6-1 and TRBJ2-2; 10 positions match TRBD1. CDR3 length: 16 amino acids. After removal of 3 bases from V and 3 bases from J, the junction contained 4 bases not matched to a gene. Germline V CDR1 and CDR2: MNHNS, SASEGT. Here the CDR3 reads CASSDWTGGDTGELFF. The CDR3, as DNA: TGTGCCAGCAGTGACTGGACAGGGGGTGACACCGGGGAGCTGTTTTTT.

This clonotype was picked up a small number of times. The V gene is TRBV6-5, the J gene TRBJ2-1; TRBD1 might be the D (6 bases). Germline CDR1 and CDR2: MNHEY and SVGAGI. The V end was cut by 6 bases, the J end by 7 bases, with 10 bases between. The CDR3 has 12 amino acids. DNA of the CDR3: TGTGCCAGCAGACCCACAGGGAATGAGCAGTTCTTC. The encoded protein is CASRPTGNEQFF.

This clonotype was counted many times. The V and J genes are TRBV11-3 and TRBJ2-3, with TRBD2 matching over 8 bases. The CDR3 is made up of 16 amino acids. The germline gives CDR1 SGHNT, CDR2 YENEEA. V dropped 5 bases and J dropped 2; count of bases not matched to a gene: 9. The CDR3 DNA reads as TGTGCCAGCAGCCCCCGGAGTAGCGGGAACACAGATACGCAGTATTTT. Translating it yields CASSPRSSGNTDTQYF.

This clonotype was seen only once. V and J are TRBV3-1 and TRBJ1-6, with TRBD1 matching 7 bases. The CDR3 loop spans 18 amino acids. V was pared by 4 bases and J by 5 bases, with 14 bases of the junction left unmatched. CDR1 is LGHDT and CDR2 is YNNKEL in the germline V gene (reference sequence). CDR3 in amino acids: CASSPKKSRDSNNSPLHF. CDR3 DNA: TGTGCCAGCAGCCCAAAAAAAAGCCGGGACAGTAATAATTCACCCCTCCACTTT.

This clonotype was seen repeatedly, ten times or more. The chain couples TRBV10-3 to TRBJ2-1; TRBD2 matches 12 bases. The V segment lost 2 bases and the J segment 8 bases; nucleotides outside the gene matches: 4. The CDR3 has 15 amino acids. Germline V gene lookup returns CDR1 ENHRY and CDR2 SYGVKD. CDR3 sequence reads: CAISEGLAGTDEQFF. The CDR3 bases are TGTGCCATCAGTGAGGGACTAGCGGGGACGGATGAGCAGTTCTTC.

This clonotype appeared many times. The chain combines TRBV6-5 with TRBJ2-1, with 8 bases identical to TRBD1. CDR1 and CDR2 from the germline V gene are MNHEY and SVGAGI. This CDR3 is 15 amino acids long. Trimming removed 6 bases from V and 4 bases from J; junction bases left unmatched: 8. CDR3 loop: CASSTTGAGYNEQFF. CDR3 in DNA: TGTGCCAGCAGCACGACAGGGGCGGGATACAATGAGCAGTTCTTC.

At least ten counts were recorded for this clonotype. This chain links TRBV5-1 with TRBJ2-7, with TRBD2 matching over 9 bases. The CDR3 sequence is 16 residues long. V dropped 4 bases and J dropped 0; count of bases not matched to a gene: 8. Germline values: CDR1 SGHRS, CDR2 YFSETQ. The CDR3 bases are TGCGCCAGCAGCGGGGCCCTAGCGGGGTTCTCCTACGAGCAGTACTTC. As protein: CASSGALAGFSYEQYF.

This clonotype was seen more than once but under ten times. The gene calls are TRBV6-2 or TRBV6-3 and TRBJ1-2; D is undetermined. The CDR3 sequence is 12 residues long. V lost 7 bases, J lost 4 bases, and 10 bases lay in between. Germline loops: CDR1 MNHEY, CDR2 SVGEGT. The CDR3 bases are TGTGCCAGCAACGCGGGAGTCTATGGCTACACCTTC. Amino acids: CASNAGVYGYTF.

The J gene is TRBJ2-3, the V gene TRBV7-2; the D gene could be TRBD1 or TRBD2 (5 bases each). From germline, CDR1 is SGHTA and CDR2 FQGNSA. V lost 5 bases to trimming and J lost 11 bases, with 14 bases between them. CDR3 length: 12 residues. The CDR3 loop is CASSPGHNEQYF. CDR3 nucleotide sequence: TGTGCCAGCAGCCCGGGGCATAATGAGCAGTATTTT.

This clonotype was observed at least ten times. The V gene is TRBV24-1, the J gene TRBJ2-3, with 12 bases matching TRBD2. The V and J ends lost 4 bases and 4 bases, in that order; junction bases with no gene match: 8. Germline CDR1 is KGHDR and CDR2 is SFDVKD. The CDR3 has 17 residues. CDR3 loop: CATSDSSGRARADTQYF. The CDR3 DNA follows: TGTGCCACCAGTGACTCTAGCGGGAGGGCCCGCGCAGATACGCAGTATTTT.

This clonotype was counted at least ten times. V is TRBV7-6 and J is TRBJ2-7; D is unclear. Per germline, CDR1 SGHVS and CDR2 FNYEAQ. This CDR3 region has 13 residues. Trimming left V 2 bases short and J 4 bases short, with 9 bases between. CDR3 loop: CASSLSEQYEQYF. As DNA, the CDR3 is TGTGCCAGCAGCTTATCGGAACAATACGAGCAGTACTTC.

This clonotype came up many times. The chain recombines TRBV27 with TRBJ2-2; possibly TRBD2 for D (7 bases). The V and J ends lost 8 bases and 0 bases respectively, with 13 bases between them. CDR1 is MNHEY and CDR2 is SMNVEV in the germline V gene (reference sequence). This CDR3 has 15 residues. CDR3 coding DNA: TGTGCCAGCGGGGGGGGCGGAACGAACACCGGGGAGCTGTTTTTT. Residues: CASGGGGTNTGELFF.

Many counts were recorded for this clonotype. V and J are TRBV9 and TRBJ1-3, with a possible D match to TRBD1 (5 bases). The CDR3 is made up of 16 amino acids. The germline V gene encodes CDR1 SGDLS and CDR2 YYNGEE. V lost 1 base, J lost 1 base, and 12 bases lay in between. CDR3 bases: TGTGCCAGCAGCGTATTAGGGACGGAATCTGGAAACACCATATATTTT. Encoded protein: CASSVLGTESGNTIYF.

This chain joins TRBV5-1 and TRBJ1-1; 9 bases align to TRBD1. Germline assignment: CDR1 SGHRS and CDR2 YFSETQ. This CDR3 has 14 residues. Losses at the gene ends were 2 bases for V and 4 bases for J; bases not matched to a gene: 3. The CDR3 protein is CASSFGTGSTEAFF. For the CDR3, the DNA is TGCGCCAGCAGCTTCGGGACAGGGTCCACTGAAGCTTTCTTT.

Concerning this clonotype itself: A much larger clone lies a single base off, so this may be a read error. This chain connects TRBV7-2 to TRBJ2-7; D gene unclear. The germline CDR1 and CDR2 sequences are SGHTA and FQGNSA. V lost 8 bases, J lost 3 bases, and 2 bases lay in between. The CDR3 is made up of 9 amino acids. Here the CDR3 reads CASGYEQYF. The CDR3 DNA follows: TGTGCCAGCGGCTACGAGCAGTACTTC.

This clonotype was picked up many times. The chain joins TRBV19 to TRBJ2-5; D is possibly TRBD1 (6 bases). There are 15 residues in the CDR3. V lost 4 bases to trimming and J lost 5 bases, with 17 bases between them. Germline V lookup: CDR1 LNHDA, CDR2 SQIVND (reference sequence). The CDR3 DNA reads as TGTGCCAGTAGTAACCCAGGGGCCCCCAGGGAGACCCAGTACTTC. It yields the protein CASSNPGAPRETQYF.